This T cell receptor beta chain was recovered during a study of OX40 agonist ivuxolimab in advanced cancers. Background on the study: Every 2 weeks, patients got intravenous ivuxolimab at one of six dose levels (0.01-10 mg/kg). The mean age was approximately 60 years, ranging from about 20 to 79, with more than 70% of participants male. Study outcomes and limitations: CD8+ T cells (on average) carried more expanded clones than CD4+ T cells. At 0.1 to 3.0 mg/kg, CD4+ and CD8+ blood T cells expanded clonally by week 6.

Profiling relied on immunoSEQ multiplex PCR, and the TCRdb table lists in-frame clones only, not all of them. The data hold 80,000 to 85,000 clones, with about 86% observed a single time. As for this clone: Its target is not known.

V was shortened by 10 bases and J by 7 bases, with 20 bases between the two germline ends. Germline loops: CDR1 LNHDA, CDR2 SQIVND (reference sequence). This CDR3 region has 14 residues. Sequencing was performed on CD4+ or CD8+ T cells sorted from blood, taken in a trial of the OX40 agonist ivuxolimab. This TCR was recovered from an adult with an advanced solid tumor such as melanoma, head and neck, liver or kidney cancer. The chain employs TRBV19 and TRBJ1-5; TRBD1 might be the D (6 bases). The CDR3 spells CATARGSGVQPQHF. DNA for the CDR3: TGTGCCACAGCGCGGGGATCAGGGGTCCAGCCCCAGCATTTT. Complete variable domain (other parts from reference TRBV19 and TRBJ1-5): DGGITQSPKYLFRKEGQNVTLSCEQNLNHDAMYWYRQDPGQGLRLIYYSQIVNDFQKGDIAEGYSVSREKKESFPLTVTSAQKNPTAFYLCATARGSGVQPQHFGDGTRLSIL.